This TCR beta chain derives from a study of beta chain features in type 1 diabetes. Study details: There was similarity between patients and healthy donors in age, gender and cell yields.

CDR1 and CDR2 (germline): SGHDN, FVKESK. CDR3 length equals 14 residues. The V gene lost 5 bases and the J gene lost 12 bases, with 20 bases spanning the gap. This clone turned up a few times. Of the isolated RNA, all was reverse transcribed, and so the sequenced material was expressed TCRB transcripts. Only in-frame clones appear in the TCRdb table, and some are missing; sequencing was by immunoSEQ multiplex PCR. The sample lists about 410,000 clones, approximately 13% occurring once. The chain combines TRBV14 with TRBJ2-1, with D unclear. The source of this sequence is a man aged 25 to 40 in good health. The material sequenced was naive CD4+ T cells from blood. CDR3 loop: CASSRIDSHHGQFF. For the CDR3, the DNA is TGTGCCAGCAGCAGGATTGACTCCCACCATGGGCAGTTCTTC.